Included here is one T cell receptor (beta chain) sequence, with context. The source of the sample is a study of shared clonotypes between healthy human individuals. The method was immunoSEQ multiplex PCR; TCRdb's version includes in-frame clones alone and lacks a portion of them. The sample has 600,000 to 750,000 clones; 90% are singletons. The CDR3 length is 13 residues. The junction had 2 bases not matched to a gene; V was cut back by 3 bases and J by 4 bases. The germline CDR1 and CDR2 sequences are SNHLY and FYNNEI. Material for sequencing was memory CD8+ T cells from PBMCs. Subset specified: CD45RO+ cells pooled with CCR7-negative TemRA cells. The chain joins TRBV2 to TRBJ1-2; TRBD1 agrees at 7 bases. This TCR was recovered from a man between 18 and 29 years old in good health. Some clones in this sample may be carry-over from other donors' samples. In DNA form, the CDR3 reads TGTGCCAGCAGTGATCAGGGGGGCTATGGCTACACCTTC. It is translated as CASSDQGGYGYTF.